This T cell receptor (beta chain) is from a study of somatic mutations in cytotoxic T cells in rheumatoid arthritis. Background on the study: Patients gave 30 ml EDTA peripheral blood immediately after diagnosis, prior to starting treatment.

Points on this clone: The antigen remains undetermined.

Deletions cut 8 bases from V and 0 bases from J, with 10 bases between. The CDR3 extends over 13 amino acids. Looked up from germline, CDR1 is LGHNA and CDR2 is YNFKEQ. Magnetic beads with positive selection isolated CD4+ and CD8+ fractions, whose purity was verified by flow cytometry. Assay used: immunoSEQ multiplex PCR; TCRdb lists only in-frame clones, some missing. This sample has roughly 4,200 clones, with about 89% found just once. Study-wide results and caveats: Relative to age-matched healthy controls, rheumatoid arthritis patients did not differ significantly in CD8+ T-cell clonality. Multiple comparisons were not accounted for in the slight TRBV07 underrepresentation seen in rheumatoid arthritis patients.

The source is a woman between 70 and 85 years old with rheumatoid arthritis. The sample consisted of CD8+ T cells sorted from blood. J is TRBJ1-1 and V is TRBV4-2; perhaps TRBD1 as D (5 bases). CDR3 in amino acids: CASEPGMNTEAFF. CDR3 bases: TGTGCCAGCGAGCCAGGGATGAACACTGAAGCTTTCTTT.